The T cell receptor (beta chain) under discussion was sequenced for a study of blood T cell repertoires in COVID-19. Someone with COVID-19 had been met by exposed participants within 2 weeks before study entry. V gave up 4 bases and J gave up 10 bases; unmatched junction bases: 13. The CDR3 is 15 residues long. Germline V gives CDR1 KGHSH, CDR2 LQKENI. Data came from immunoSEQ multiplex PCR; TCRdb stores just in-frame clones and leaves some out. The table records 250,000 or so clones, just under 90% of them present only once. The sample holds one count of this clone. This receptor was taken from a man aged 45-65 years who had been exposed to COVID-19. The sample comprised PBMCs or T cells enriched from blood (not recorded which). V is TRBV18 and J is TRBJ1-5; 7 nucleotides line up with TRBD1. CDR3 sequence: CASSRQTGPMDPQHF. In nucleotides, the CDR3 is TGTGCCAGCTCACGTCAGACAGGGCCAATGGATCCCCAGCATTTT.